The rows below give T cell receptor beta chains drawn from one sample of a study of blood T cell repertoires in COVID-19. Assay: immunoSEQ multiplex PCR; the TCRdb copy retains only in-frame clones and omits some. The sample records 120,000 to 150,000 clones, about four fifths being singletons. Sequenced sample: peripheral blood. The receptor set was obtained from a man younger than 40 with COVID-19, enrolled during active disease. Each CDR3 is given with its conserved first and last residue. D genes are given only for firm matches. A row's size may be missing; if present it is once, few, many or a size class.

>TRBJ2-7|TRBV27|NA|NA
TGTGCCAGCAGTTCCCAGGGGTTCATCGAGCAGTACTTC
CASSSQGFIEQYF
>TRBJ2-7|TRBV2|TRBD1|few
TGTGCCAGCAGTGGTTGGGACAGCTACGAGCAGTACTTC
CASSGWDSYEQYF
>TRBJ1-2|TRBV30|NA|NA
TGTGCCTGGAGTTTCCCCGGGATCTCCTCCTATGGCTACACCTTC
CAWSFPGISSYGYTF
>TRBJ2-3|TRBV2|TRBD2|NA
TGTGCCAGCAGTGAAGCGGGACTAGCGGGAGGAAAGTATTTT
CASSEAGLAGGKYF
>TRBJ2-1|TRBV30|TRBD1|NA
TGTGCCTGGAGTGACTATGGGGCAGGGGGTATGCATGAGCAGTTCTTC
CAWSDYGAGGMHEQFF
>TRBJ2-3|TRBV12-5|TRBD1|NA
TGTGCTAGTGGTTCGTGGGACAGGCTGACAGATACGCAGTATTTT
CASGSWDRLTDTQYF
>TRBJ1-1|TRBV7-3|NA|NA
TGTGCCAGCAGCTTAACCCGGGGGAACACTGAAGCTTTCTTT
CASSLTRGNTEAFF
>TRBJ2-1|TRBV5-4|TRBD2|NA
TGTGCCAGCAGCTTGGCCTCGACTAGCGGGAGATACAATGAGCAGTTCTTC
CASSLASTSGRYNEQFF
>TRBJ2-1|TRBV4-3|TRBD1|NA
TGCGCCAGCAGCCAAGCCGGGACAGTTAGATCCAATGAGCAGTTCTTC
CASSQAGTVRSNEQFF
>TRBJ2-2|TRBV28|TRBD1|NA
TGTGCCAGCAGTTACAGGGGTGGGACCGGGGAGCTGTTTTTT
CASSYRGGTGELFF
>TRBJ2-7|TRBV4-1|NA|few
TGCGCCAGCAGCCAAGATTCTCAGCGGGAGCAGTACTTC
CASSQDSQREQYF
>TRBJ1-3|TRBV3-1/TRBV3-2|NA|NA
TGTGCCAGCAGCCAAGCCAGGGGATACGGGTTGAGGAACACCATATATTTT
CASSQARGYGLRNTIYF
>TRBJ1-2|TRBV5-4|NA|NA
TGTGCCAGCAGCCCCAGGGTAGGGGTAGATGATGGCTACACCTTC
CASSPRVGVDDGYTF
>TRBJ1-2|TRBV30|TRBD1|NA
TGTGCCTGGATTACCCCCGGGGCAGGGGGCGTCTATGGCTACACCTTC
CAWITPGAGGVYGYTF
>TRBJ2-1|TRBV4-2|TRBD2|NA
TGTGCCAGCAGCCAAGATTCGCTAGCGGGGGAGAATGAGCAGTTCTTC
CASSQDSLAGENEQFF
>TRBJ2-3|TRBV20-1|NA|NA
TGCAGTGCTATACTAGGGAGTACGCAGTATTTT
CSAILGSTQYF
>TRBJ1-1|TRBV4-1|NA|NA
TGCGCCAGCAGCCATCCCGTACGAGGGGGTCGGAACACTGAAGCTTTCTTT
CASSHPVRGGRNTEAFF
>TRBJ2-1|TRBV2|TRBD1|NA
TGTGCCAGCAGTGAAAGACAGGGATCCTACAATGAGCAGTTCTTC
CASSERQGSYNEQFF
>TRBJ1-1|TRBV11-2|NA|NA
TGTGCCAGCAGCTTAGGGGGCAGGGTGGGCACTGAAGCTTTCTTT
CASSLGGRVGTEAFF
>TRBJ1-2|TRBV7-9|NA|NA
TGTGCCAGCAGCTTAGGACAGTCTAACTATGGCTACACCTTC
CASSLGQSNYGYTF
>TRBJ1-2|TRBV28|NA|NA
TGTGCCAGCAGGGTCGGGAAGGCCTATGGCTACACCTTC
CASRVGKAYGYTF
>TRBJ2-7|TRBV2|TRBD2|NA
TGTGCCAGCACTGGACTAGCGGGCATCAGCTCCTACGAGCAGTACTTC
CASTGLAGISSYEQYF
>TRBJ2-7|TRBV2|TRBD2|NA
TGTGCCAGCACCCTAAGACTAGCGGGAAGGGTGTACGAGCAGTACTTC
CASTLRLAGRVYEQYF
>TRBJ2-7|TRBV5-4|TRBD2|NA
TGTGCCAGCAGCTTGGGAGGCGGGAGCCTAAATTACGAGCAGTACTTC
CASSLGGGSLNYEQYF
>TRBJ1-5|TRBV19|TRBD1|NA
TGTGCCACCCGGGACAGGGGTCAGCCCCAGCATTTT
CATRDRGQPQHF
>TRBJ1-1|TRBV24-1|NA|NA
TGTGCCACCAGTGATGGCCCCCAGGGGCGTGAAGCTTTCTTT
CATSDGPQGREAFF
>TRBJ2-5|TRBV10-1|NA|NA
TGCGCCAGCAGTGAGTCCGGGTCCCCGTGGGCCCAGTACTTC
CASSESGSPWAQYF
>TRBJ2-7|TRBV27|TRBD2|once
TGTGCCAGCAGTACCCCTAGCGGGAGTGCTTACGAGCAGTACTTC
CASSTPSGSAYEQYF
>TRBJ2-2|TRBV29-1|TRBD2|once
TGCAGCGTCTCCAGGACTAGCGGGGACACCGGGGAGCTGTTTTTT
CSVSRTSGDTGELFF
>TRBJ2-2|TRBV28|NA|few
TGTGCCAGCAGATTCAAAAGACAGGGACTTGGGGAGCTGTTTTTT
CASRFKRQGLGELFF
>TRBJ2-7|TRBV13|NA|NA
TGTGCCAGCAGCTTAGCGCCTTGGAGGGGGCACGAGCAGTACTTC
CASSLAPWRGHEQYF
>TRBJ1-5|TRBV6-5|NA|NA
TGTGCCAGCAGAGGGGTTGGCAATCAGCCCCAGCATTTT
CASRGVGNQPQHF
>TRBJ2-3|TRBV9|TRBD2|NA
TGTGCCAGCAGCGTTACAACCGGGACTAGTACAGATACGCAGTATTTT
CASSVTTGTSTDTQYF
>TRBJ2-2|TRBV28|TRBD1|NA
TGTGCCAGCACCCCAGACAGGGGGGCCACCGGGGAGCTGTTTTTT
CASTPDRGATGELFF
>TRBJ1-5|TRBV19|TRBD1|NA
TGTGCCAGTAGTAACGCGGCAGGGGGGAATCAGCCCCAGCATTTT
CASSNAAGGNQPQHF
>TRBJ2-2|TRBV10-2|TRBD1|NA
TGCGCCAGCACCTCGACAGGGGGTGACGGGGAGCTGTTTTTT
CASTSTGGDGELFF
>TRBJ2-5|TRBV19|TRBD1|NA
TGTGCCAGTAGGGGACAGGGCGAGACCCAGTACTTC
CASRGQGETQYF
>TRBJ2-2|TRBV14|NA|NA
TGTGCCAGCAGCCAGGTCAAGGGGCCGACCGGGGAGCTGTTTTTT
CASSQVKGPTGELFF
>TRBJ2-7|TRBV9|TRBD2|NA
TGTGCCAGCAGCGTGACTAGCGACAACGTTTACGAGCAGTACTTC
CASSVTSDNVYEQYF
>TRBJ1-3|TRBV10-2|TRBD1|NA
TGCGCCAGCATCCCCAAAGGGGGACAGGGGAATACCCACTCTGGAAACACCATATATTTT
CASIPKGGQGNTHSGNTIYF
>TRBJ2-7|TRBV9|TRBD1|NA
TGTGCCAGCAGCGCTTACCCCGGGACAGGGGGCGACGAGCAGTACTTC
CASSAYPGTGGDEQYF
>TRBJ2-3|TRBV5-1|TRBD2|NA
TGCGCCAGCAGCCTAATAGCGGGAGCAGATACGCAGTATTTT
CASSLIAGADTQYF
>TRBJ2-7|TRBV7-2|TRBD2|NA
TGTGCCAGCAGCATGGCTAGCGGGTACGAGCAGTACTTC
CASSMASGYEQYF
>TRBJ2-1|TRBV7-9|TRBD1|NA
TGTGCCAGCAGCTCCTCTGTAACCGGGACAGTCCGGAATGAGCAGTTCTTC
CASSSSVTGTVRNEQFF
>TRBJ2-6|TRBV5-1|NA|NA
TGCGCCAGCAGCTTGCAGGGCTCTGGGGCCAACGTCCTGACTTTC
CASSLQGSGANVLTF
>TRBJ2-3|TRBV28|TRBD2|NA
TGTGCCAGCAGTTCCTCCGGGACTAGCGGGCTATTGGCTACGCAGTATTTT
CASSSSGTSGLLATQYF
>TRBJ2-1|TRBV5-5|NA|NA
TGTGCCAGCTCGGGAGTTGGAAGGTACAATGAGCAGTTCTTC
CASSGVGRYNEQFF
>TRBJ1-1|TRBV14|TRBD1|NA
TGTGCCAGCAGCAACAGGGGGGCTGAAGCTTTCTTT
CASSNRGAEAFF
>TRBJ2-7|TRBV18|NA|NA
TGTGCCAGCTCACCACTGTCTAGGGCGGACTTTCGGAGCTCCTACGAGCAGTACTTC
CASSPLSRADFRSSYEQYF
>TRBJ1-2|TRBV19|TRBD1|few
TGTGCCAGTAGTATAAACCGGGACAGGGCTTCTGGCTACACCTTC
CASSINRDRASGYTF
>TRBJ1-2|TRBV2|NA|once
TGTGCCAGCAAGCGGGGCAACTATGGCTACACCTTC
CASKRGNYGYTF
>TRBJ1-4|TRBV5-1|TRBD1|NA
TGCGCCAGCAGCTCGGGACAGACTAATGAAAAACTGTTTTTT
CASSSGQTNEKLFF
>TRBJ1-4|TRBV19|NA|once
TGTGCCAGTAGTATCCGGGGGGATAATGAAAAACTGTTTTTT
CASSIRGDNEKLFF
>TRBJ1-6|TRBV7-2|TRBD1|NA
TGTGCCAGCAGCCCGGACAGGGGGGACTATAATTCACCCCTCCACTTT
CASSPDRGDYNSPLHF
>TRBJ2-2|TRBV28|TRBD2|NA
TGTGCCAGCAGTTTATCACTAGCGGGGGGGGAGCTGTTTTTT
CASSLSLAGGELFF
>TRBJ2-2|TRBV9|TRBD2|few
TGTGCCAGCAGCCTCGGGACTAGCGGGTTAGACACCGGGGAGCTGTTTTTT
CASSLGTSGLDTGELFF
>TRBJ2-1|TRBV19|TRBD2|NA
TGTGCCAGTCGGACTAGCGGGAGTAGGTCCTACAATGAGCAGTTCTTC
CASRTSGSRSYNEQFF
>TRBJ1-1|TRBV28|TRBD1|NA
TGTGCCAGCAGCATGACCCGGGACAGGGAATACCTTTGGAACACTGAAGCTTTCTTT
CASSMTRDREYLWNTEAFF
>TRBJ2-3|TRBV11-2|TRBD2|NA
TGTGCCAGCAGCCCGAGCGAGACTAGCGGGACAGATACGCAGTATTTT
CASSPSETSGTDTQYF